Below, one T cell receptor beta chain is given with its context. Its specificity is unknown. Generated by immunoSEQ multiplex PCR, the TCRdb table keeps only in-frame clones and is missing some. Among about 78,000 clones, almost 97% were seen once, and the ten largest hold 1.6%. The CDR3 consists of 13 residues. V lost 3 bases and J lost 4, with 10 bases in between. Germline CDR1 reads SGHRS; CDR2 reads YFSETQ. These data are taken from a study of cytomegalovirus exposure and HLA in healthy donors. General study findings and limits: According to reports, the classifier identified cytomegalovirus status with high specificity and sensitivity.

The source of this sequence is a man younger than 35 in good health and CMV-seropositive. The chain employs TRBV5-1 and TRBJ2-5; no clear D. The sequenced sample was PBMCs. CDR3 protein: CASSSAFRETQYF. The CDR3 DNA reads as TGCGCCAGCAGCTCCGCTTTTAGAGAGACCCAGTACTTC.